Presented here are 14 T cell receptor beta chains from one specimen sequenced in a study of cytomegalovirus exposure and HLA in healthy donors. The PCR employed 60 Vbeta primers together with 13 Jbeta primers. Sequencing used immunoSEQ multiplex PCR; TCRdb keeps in-frame clones, though not all of them. Seen here are roughly 190,000 clones, more than 70% observed once, and the top ten hold under 2%. Source material: PBMCs. The receptors were gathered from a man aged 35-49 years in good health and CMV-seropositive.

The gene calls are TRBV5-1 and TRBJ2-6, with 8 bases matching TRBD1. The CDR3 totals 16 residues. V lost 4 bases and J lost 4; bases outside the gene matches: 7. Per the germline V gene, CDR1 is SGHRS and CDR2 is YFSETQ. The CDR3 protein is CASSGQDRDGANVLTF. As DNA, the CDR3 is TGCGCCAGCAGCGGACAGGACAGGGACGGGGCCAACGTCCTGACTTTC.

The genes are TRBV6-5 and TRBJ2-3, with unresolved D. Looked up from germline, CDR1 is MNHEY and CDR2 is SVGAGI. This CDR3 comprises 15 residues. V gave up 2 bases and J gave up 1 base, with 10 bases separating them. The CDR3 is CASSYDAQGTDTQYF. For the CDR3, the DNA is TGTGCCAGCAGTTACGATGCCCAGGGCACAGATACGCAGTATTTT.

The chain joins TRBV28 to TRBJ1-1; weak D call: TRBD1 (6 bases). Per the germline V gene, CDR1 is MDHEN and CDR2 is SYDVKM. V was cut by 6 bases and J by 5 bases, with 13 bases left in between. CDR3 length: 13 amino acids. The CDR3 region has the DNA TGTGCCAGCAGGGGAGGGGGAGCGACTGAAGCTTTCTTT. Protein: CASRGGGATEAFF.

This sequence joins TRBV6-5 and TRBJ2-5, with 8 positions matching TRBD2. V gave up 0 bases and J gave up 2 bases; unmatched junction bases: 5. CDR3 size: 16 residues. Germline V gene lookup returns CDR1 MNHEY and CDR2 SVGAGI. The CDR3 DNA sequence: TGTGCCAGCAGTTACTCGGAACTAGCGGTTCAAGAGACCCAGTACTTC. Translated, it gives CASSYSELAVQETQYF.

This clone occurred once. V and J are TRBV7-7 and TRBJ2-2, with 7 bases lining up with TRBD1. Unmatched junction bases numbered 4, after V lost 6 bases and J lost 3 bases. The CDR3 contains 14 residues. The germline V gene encodes CDR1 SSHAT and CDR2 FNYEAQ (reference sequence). The CDR3 region has the DNA TGTGCCAGCAGGTCCGGGACAGACACCGGGGAGCTGTTTTTT. It encodes CASRSGTDTGELFF.

This clone was seen once. V and J are TRBV2 and TRBJ1-5, with D maybe TRBD1 (6 bases). Trimming removed 7 bases from V and 6 bases from J, with 10 bases in between. There are 12 residues in the CDR3. Germline-derived CDR1 and CDR2 are SNHLY and FYNNEI. This chain's CDR3 is CASNRDGQPQHF. The CDR3, as DNA: TGTGCCAGCAACAGGGACGGTCAGCCCCAGCATTTT.

This clone was found a few times. The chain combines TRBV14 with TRBJ1-1; D not certain. The V end was cut by 3 bases, the J end by 6 bases, with 11 bases between. Germline V CDR1 and CDR2: SGHDN, FVKESK. The CDR3 is made up of 13 amino acids. In DNA form, the CDR3 reads TGTGCCAGCAGCCACTCCGCCTCAGCTGAAGCTTTCTTT. This sequence encodes CASSHSASAEAFF. Using reference TRBV14 and TRBJ1-1 for the parts outside the CDR3, the full variable domain is EAGVTQFPSHSVIEKGQTVTLRCDPISGHDNLYWYRRVMGKEIKFLLHFVKESKQDESGMPNNRFLAERTGGTYSTLKVQPAELEDSGVYFCASSHSASAEAFFGQGTRLTVV.

V and J are TRBV11-2 and TRBJ2-1; 9 nucleotides match TRBD1. The CDR3 spans 16 residues. Per germline, CDR1 SGHAT and CDR2 FQNNGV. J lost 4 bases, V lost 2 bases, and 6 bases had no gene match. In DNA form, the CDR3 reads TGTGCCAGCAGCTTATATGGGGGGACAGGGTACAATGAGCAGTTCTTC. Its translation: CASSLYGGTGYNEQFF.

This chain's CDR3 is CASSVRGLGDTQYF. CDR3 coding DNA: TGTGCCAGCAGCGTCAGGGGGCTAGGGGATACGCAGTATTTT. The chain combines TRBV7-8 with TRBJ2-3; TRBD1 agrees at 8 bases. J gave up 6 bases and V 5 bases, and 7 bases lay outside the gene matches. Germline CDR1 and CDR2: SGHVS and FQNEAQ. The CDR3 sequence is 14 residues long.

This clone was counted a single time. The rearrangement joins TRBV4-3 to TRBJ2-7; 10 bases map to TRBD2. With 4 bases clipped from V and 2 bases from J, the junction kept 8 bases outside the gene matches. CDR1 is LGHNA and CDR2 is YSLEER in the germline V gene. The CDR3 extends over 16 amino acids. CDR3: CASSPRRSGRAYEQYF. CDR3 in DNA: TGCGCCAGCAGCCCTAGGCGGAGCGGGAGGGCCTACGAGCAGTACTTC.

A single count supports this clone. The gene calls are TRBV7-9 and TRBJ2-1, with 8 bases that match TRBD2. This CDR3 is built from 18 residues. CDR1 SEHNR and CDR2 FQNEAQ come from the germline V gene (reference sequence). The V gene end was trimmed by 1 base and the J gene end by 7 bases; junction bases not matched to a gene: 15. In DNA, the CDR3 is TGTGCCAGCAGCTTAGGGATGGCTAGCGGGTCTTCACGGAATGAGCAGTTCTTC. Amino acids: CASSLGMASGSSRNEQFF.

The V and J genes are TRBV7-2 and TRBJ1-3; tentative D call: TRBD1 (5 bases). The CDR3 spans 16 residues. Deletions cut 7 bases from V and 1 base from J, with 17 bases between. Germline V gene sequence: CDR1 SGHTA, CDR2 FQGNSA. Written as DNA, the CDR3 is TGTGCCAGCAAACCAGCCGGGACTCGATCTGGAAACACCATATATTTT. Translation: CASKPAGTRSGNTIYF.

The V and J genes are TRBV30 and TRBJ1-1; TRBD1 might be the D (5 bases). Per germline, CDR1 GTSNPN and CDR2 SVGIG (reference sequence). With 2 bases removed from V and 0 bases from J, the gap between germline ends came to 19 bases. The CDR3 has 17 residues. The CDR3 DNA sequence: TGTGCCTGGAGTCCGACCACCTGGGGCCTAATGAACACTGAAGCTTTCTTT. Translation: CAWSPTTWGLMNTEAFF.

The CDR3 DNA follows: TGTGCCAGCAGCGATACAACAGGGAACGAAGCTTTCTTT. Encoded protein: CASSDTTGNEAFF. J is TRBJ1-1 and V is TRBV7-9; D might be TRBD1 (6 bases). CDR3 length equals 13 residues. Trimming removed 5 bases from V and 8 bases from J, with 15 bases in between. Germline V gene lookup returns CDR1 SEHNR and CDR2 FQNEAQ (reference sequence). Based on the CDR3 plus reference TRBV7-9 and TRBJ1-1, the full variable domain is DTGVSQNPRHKITKRGQNVTFRCDPISEHNRLYWYRQTLGQGPEFLTYFQNEAQLEKSRLLSDRFSAERPKGSFSTLEIQRTEQGDSAMYLCASSDTTGNEAFFGQGTRLTVV.